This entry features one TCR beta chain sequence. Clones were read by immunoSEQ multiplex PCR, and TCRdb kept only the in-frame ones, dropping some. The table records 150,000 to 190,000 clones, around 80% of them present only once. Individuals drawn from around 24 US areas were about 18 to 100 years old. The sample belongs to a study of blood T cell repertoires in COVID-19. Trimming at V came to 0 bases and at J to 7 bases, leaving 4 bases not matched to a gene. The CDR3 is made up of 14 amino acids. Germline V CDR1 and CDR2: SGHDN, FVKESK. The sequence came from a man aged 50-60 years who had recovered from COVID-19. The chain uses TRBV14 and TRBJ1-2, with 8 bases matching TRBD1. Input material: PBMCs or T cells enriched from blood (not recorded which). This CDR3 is CASSQDDRGFGYTF. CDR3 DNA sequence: TGTGCCAGCAGCCAAGATGACAGGGGCTTTGGCTACACCTTC.